This T cell receptor (beta chain) was documented in a study of response to subunit inactivated influenza vaccine. Comments on this clonotype: What it binds is unknown.

Study results and caveats: It was the authors' suggestion that each seasonal influenza vaccination recruits few new T cells.

Each CDR3 protein gets one entry after TCRdb re-called the RT-PCR reads with MiXCR. The profile shows roughly 630,000 distinct CDR3 sequences, 11% to 15% of them singletons. The CDR3 runs 14 residues. V shed 6 bases and J 10 bases; nucleotides not matched to a gene: 12. Germline V lookup: CDR1 LGHNA, CDR2 YSLEER. This receptor was obtained from a man between 50 and 59 years old who received an inactivated influenza vaccine. V is TRBV4-3 and J is TRBJ1-1, with 9 bases that match TRBD1. The source was PBMCs from blood, collected 14 to 15 days before vaccination. CDR3 region: CASRPDAGTGLAFF. CDR3 coding DNA: TGCGCCAGCAGGCCCGATGCCGGGACAGGGTTAGCTTTCTTT.